This TCR beta chain emerged from a study of T cells after yellow fever vaccination. MiXCR was run by TCRdb on the 5' RACE reads, yielding one entry per CDR3 protein. Among 200,000 to 300,000 distinct CDR3 sequences listed, over 6.5% were seen once. This clonotype was seen only a few times. This TCR was recovered from a man aged 25-45 years who received the YFV17D yellow fever vaccine. The specimen was CD4+ T cells sorted from PBMCs, collected on the day of the yellow fever booster vaccination.

The CDR3 DNA reads TGCGCCAGCAGCCCCCTGGGCGCGGGAGCCAATGAGCAGTTCTTC. Translation: CASSPLGAGANEQFF. The gene calls are TRBV5-1 and TRBJ2-1, with 7 bases that match TRBD2. CDR3 length: 15 residues. Germline-derived CDR1 and CDR2 are SGHRS and YFSETQ. V dropped 4 bases and J dropped 6; count of bases not matched to a gene: 10.